Described below is a single TCR beta chain sequence and its context. No antigen is known for it. The data derive from a study of T cell responses to AZD1222 COVID-19 vaccine. Only in-frame clones appear in the TCRdb table, and some are missing; sequencing was by immunoSEQ multiplex PCR. The data hold just over 150,000 clones, with about 87% observed a single time. Broader study findings: Nearly half of spike-specific TCRs reportedly go after variant regions that carry no mutations. Spike-specific TCRs gained breadth and depth after people received two AZD1222 doses. Repertoires were obtained only post-peak T cell response.

CDR3 length equals 14 residues. V lost 0 bases and J lost 1, with 5 bases in between. The V gene's germline CDR1 is SGHRS and CDR2 YFSETQ. The receptor's source is an adult who received the AZD1222 COVID-19 vaccine. The V call is TRBV5-1, the J call TRBJ1-3, with unresolved D. The source was peripheral blood, collected 28 days after the second AZD1222 dose. This chain's CDR3 is CASSLDPSGNTIYF. Here the CDR3 DNA reads TGCGCCAGCAGCTTGGACCCGTCTGGAAACACCATATATTTT.